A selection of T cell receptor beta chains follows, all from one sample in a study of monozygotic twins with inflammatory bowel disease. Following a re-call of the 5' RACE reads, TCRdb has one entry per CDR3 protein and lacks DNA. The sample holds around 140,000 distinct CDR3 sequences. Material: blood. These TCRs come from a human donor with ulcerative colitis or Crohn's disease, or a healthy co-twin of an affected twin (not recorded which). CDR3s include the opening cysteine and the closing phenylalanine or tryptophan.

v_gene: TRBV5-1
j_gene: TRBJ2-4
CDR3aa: CASSLSPGLAGAWNIQYF

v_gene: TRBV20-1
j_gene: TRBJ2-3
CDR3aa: CSANLAGRTSTDTQYF

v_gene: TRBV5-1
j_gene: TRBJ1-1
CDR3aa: CASSLVEVANTEAFF

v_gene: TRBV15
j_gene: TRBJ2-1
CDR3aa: CATDSIGDEQFF

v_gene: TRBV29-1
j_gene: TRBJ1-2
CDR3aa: CSVERGIYGYTF

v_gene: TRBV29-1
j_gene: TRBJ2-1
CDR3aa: CSVELGPAGYNEQFF

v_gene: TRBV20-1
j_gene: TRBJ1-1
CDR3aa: CSARDVNQMVGRGQVFAFF

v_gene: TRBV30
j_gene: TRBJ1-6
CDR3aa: CAWSAEPSPYNSPLHF

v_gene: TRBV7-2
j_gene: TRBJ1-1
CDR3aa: CASSSPLPLMNTEAFF

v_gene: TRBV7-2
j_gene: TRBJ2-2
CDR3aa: CASSYTSGRASTGELFF

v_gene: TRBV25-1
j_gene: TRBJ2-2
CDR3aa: CASRRSENWDTGELFF

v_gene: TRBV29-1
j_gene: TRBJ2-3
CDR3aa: CSVTPGTSGSSDTQYF

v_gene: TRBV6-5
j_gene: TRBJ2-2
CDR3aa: CASSFTGAYTGELFF

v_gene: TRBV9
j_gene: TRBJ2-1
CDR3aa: CASSPGASGRNEQFF

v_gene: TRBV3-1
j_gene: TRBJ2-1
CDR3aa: CASSHSPVPNEQFF

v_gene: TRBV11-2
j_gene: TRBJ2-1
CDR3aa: CASSSGTSVYNEQFF

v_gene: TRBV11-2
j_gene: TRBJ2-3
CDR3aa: CASSRYRGTSGSPPDTQYF

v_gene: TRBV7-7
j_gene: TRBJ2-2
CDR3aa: CASSLGTGNTGELFF

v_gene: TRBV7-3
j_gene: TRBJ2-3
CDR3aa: CASSSYLTDTQYF

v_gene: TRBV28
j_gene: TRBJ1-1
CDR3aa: CASSLGQGYTEAFF

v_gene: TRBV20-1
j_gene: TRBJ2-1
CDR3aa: CSANPAYNEQFF

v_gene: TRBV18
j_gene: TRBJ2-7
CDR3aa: CASSPSAVSYEQYF

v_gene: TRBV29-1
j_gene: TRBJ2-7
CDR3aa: CSVIQGTYEQYF

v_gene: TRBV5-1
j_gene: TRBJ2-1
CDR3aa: CASSGRLGSYNEQFF

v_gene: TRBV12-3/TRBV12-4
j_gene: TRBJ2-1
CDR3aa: CASSLWDFSSYNEQFF

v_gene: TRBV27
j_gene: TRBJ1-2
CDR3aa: CASSSPGHLHF

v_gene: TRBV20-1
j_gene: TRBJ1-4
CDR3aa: CSPGGINEKLFF

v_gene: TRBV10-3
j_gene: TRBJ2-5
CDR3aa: CAISESTATQETQYF

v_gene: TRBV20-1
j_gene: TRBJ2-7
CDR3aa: CSADGPWGTSGSGDYEQYF

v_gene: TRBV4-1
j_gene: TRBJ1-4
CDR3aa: CASSLGQQYGLFF

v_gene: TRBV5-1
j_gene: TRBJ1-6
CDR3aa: CASSLGRTGVSSPLHF

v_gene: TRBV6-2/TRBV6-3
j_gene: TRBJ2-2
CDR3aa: CASRTWAREGRNTGELFF

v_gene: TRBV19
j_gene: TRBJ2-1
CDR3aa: CASSRLLGGSYNEQFF

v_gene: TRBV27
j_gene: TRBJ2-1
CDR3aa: CASSPLAGVKNEQFF

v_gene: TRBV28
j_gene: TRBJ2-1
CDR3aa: CASIPAGGGDFNEQFF

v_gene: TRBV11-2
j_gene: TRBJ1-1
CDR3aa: CASSPGQGNTEAFF

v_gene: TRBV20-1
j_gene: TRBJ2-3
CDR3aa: CSATGTSGTDTQYF

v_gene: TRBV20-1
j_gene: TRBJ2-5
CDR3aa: CSGPGLATETQYF

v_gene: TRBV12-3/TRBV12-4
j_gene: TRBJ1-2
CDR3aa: CASSLGQGGGYTF

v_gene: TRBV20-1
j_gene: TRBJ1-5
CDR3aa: CSAREKVFVSQPQHF

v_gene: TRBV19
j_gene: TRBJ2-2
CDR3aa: CASTRTSGMSGELFF

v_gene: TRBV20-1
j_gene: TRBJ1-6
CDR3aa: CSARDRDRGFNSPLHF

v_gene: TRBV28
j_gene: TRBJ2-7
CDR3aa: CASSFAGQETYEQYF

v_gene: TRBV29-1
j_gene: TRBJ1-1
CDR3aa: CSVGPGFSGTEAFF

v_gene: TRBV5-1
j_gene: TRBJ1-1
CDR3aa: CASSLAPSRGGTEAFF

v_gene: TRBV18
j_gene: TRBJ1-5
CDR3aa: CASSPGLGNQPQHF